This is a list of T cell receptor beta chains from one sample in a study of Ad26.COV2.S vaccination and SARS-CoV-2 variants. Clones were sequenced by immunoSEQ multiplex PCR, and TCRdb holds only the in-frame ones, with some missing. The sample consists of 350,000 to 450,000 clones, roughly 81% of them appearing once. Sample: peripheral blood, taken in a trial of Ad26.COV2.S vaccine versus placebo. These receptors were collected from a person between 18 and 59 years old who received the Ad26.COV2.S COVID-19 vaccine or a placebo. Both conserved end residues are part of each CDR3. Expanded clones get a size class; other rows say once, few or many, or leave the size out.

v_call: TRBV30; clone_size: .; cdr3_length: 13; cdr3_aa: CAWSVQGVGGYTF
v_call: TRBV29-1; clone_size: .; cdr3_length: 13; cdr3_aa: CSVGGGVDTEAFF
v_call: TRBV28; clone_size: .; cdr3_length: 13; cdr3_aa: CASSPGTSSEQYF
v_call: TRBV5-1; clone_size: .; cdr3_length: 15; cdr3_aa: CASSLSGVGTGELFF
v_call: TRBV4-3; clone_size: .; cdr3_length: 15; cdr3_aa: CASSQSQGETGELFF
v_call: TRBV4-3; clone_size: .; cdr3_length: 15; cdr3_aa: CASSQTYIGGNEQFF
v_call: TRBV5-1; clone_size: .; cdr3_length: 15; cdr3_aa: CASFNDRVVHNEQFF
v_call: TRBV19; clone_size: .; cdr3_length: 16; cdr3_aa: CASIRRGGHPEDGYTF
v_call: TRBV7-9; clone_size: .; cdr3_length: 11; cdr3_aa: CASSSTVGLFF
v_call: TRBV10-1; clone_size: few; cdr3_length: 12; cdr3_aa: CASSEPGQGQYF
v_call: TRBV10-3; clone_size: .; cdr3_length: 12; cdr3_aa: CAIGTVSYEQYF
v_call: TRBV30; clone_size: few; cdr3_length: 13; cdr3_aa: CAWKGTGLREQYF
v_call: TRBV6-2/TRBV6-3; clone_size: few; cdr3_length: 14; cdr3_aa: CASSPPTGLYEQYF
v_call: TRBV9; clone_size: .; cdr3_length: 15; cdr3_aa: CASSKIAPRGDTQYF
v_call: TRBV10-3; clone_size: .; cdr3_length: 14; cdr3_aa: CAISSGTLTDTQYF
v_call: TRBV27; clone_size: .; cdr3_length: 13; cdr3_aa: CASGGGRAYGYTF
v_call: TRBV30; clone_size: .; cdr3_length: 14; cdr3_aa: CAWSQGITNEKLFF
v_call: TRBV5-5; clone_size: .; cdr3_length: 14; cdr3_aa: CASSWTSGSYEQYF
v_call: TRBV2; clone_size: few; cdr3_length: 16; cdr3_aa: CASNRERSWGDNEQFF
v_call: TRBV19; clone_size: .; cdr3_length: 17; cdr3_aa: CASNHRDTSPLFYGYTF
v_call: TRBV27; clone_size: .; cdr3_length: 13; cdr3_aa: CASQGRAGNTIYF
v_call: TRBV27; clone_size: .; cdr3_length: 13; cdr3_aa: CASVKRVSYEQYF
v_call: TRBV3-1/TRBV3-2; clone_size: .; cdr3_length: 18; cdr3_aa: CASSPELRGGRPKNIQYF
v_call: TRBV27; clone_size: .; cdr3_length: 17; cdr3_aa: CASTLTRNWKGTDTQYF
v_call: TRBV4-3; clone_size: .; cdr3_length: 14; cdr3_aa: CASSQGETWDEQFF
v_call: TRBV6-5; clone_size: .; cdr3_length: 14; cdr3_aa: CASSLGPLNTEAFF
v_call: TRBV6-2/TRBV6-3; clone_size: .; cdr3_length: 15; cdr3_aa: CASSYSPSGRDEQYF
v_call: TRBV27; clone_size: few; cdr3_length: 15; cdr3_aa: CASTLYGGAFNEQFF
v_call: TRBV19; clone_size: .; cdr3_length: 15; cdr3_aa: CASSIQRGGKETQYF
v_call: TRBV11-2; clone_size: .; cdr3_length: 14; cdr3_aa: CASTHGGGGDTQYF
v_call: TRBV7-8; clone_size: once; cdr3_length: 17; cdr3_aa: CASSRGLAGSDYNEQFF
v_call: TRBV12-5; clone_size: .; cdr3_length: 16; cdr3_aa: CASGLVLGTGGYEQYF
v_call: TRBV28; clone_size: .; cdr3_length: 15; cdr3_aa: CASSWVGATNEKLFF
v_call: TRBV4-3; clone_size: .; cdr3_length: 15; cdr3_aa: CASSQSVAWGNIQYF
v_call: TRBV4-3; clone_size: .; cdr3_length: 12; cdr3_aa: CASKGQEGEQYF
v_call: TRBV5-1; clone_size: .; cdr3_length: 15; cdr3_aa: CASSSSGQRFYEQYF
v_call: TRBV13; clone_size: .; cdr3_length: 13; cdr3_aa: CASSLGGTDTQYF
v_call: TRBV9; clone_size: .; cdr3_length: 14; cdr3_aa: CASSGQGENTEAFF